A single sample is the source of the 5 T cell receptor beta chains below, sequenced in a study of blood T cell repertoires in COVID-19. Only in-frame clones appear in the TCRdb table, and some are missing; sequencing was by immunoSEQ multiplex PCR. Here the sample spans 230,000 or so clones, roughly 82% being singletons. Input material: peripheral blood. The receptors come from a woman in her thirties or forties who had recovered from COVID-19.

This clone was seen a single time. This sequence joins TRBV6-5 and TRBJ2-7, with 7 bases aligning to TRBD1. Germline lookup yields CDR1 MNHEY and CDR2 SVGAGI. CDR3 length: 12 amino acids. Losses at the gene ends were 8 bases for V and 5 bases for J; bases not matched to a gene: 6. CDR3 in amino acids: CASSGTVDEQYF. The CDR3 region has the DNA TGTGCCAGCTCCGGGACAGTCGACGAGCAGTACTTC.

The chain recombines TRBV10-3 with TRBJ1-6, with D possibly being TRBD1 (5 bases). The germline CDR1 and CDR2 sequences are ENHRY and SYGVKD. The CDR3 totals 15 residues. With 2 bases removed from V and 10 bases from J, the gap between germline ends came to 15 bases. The CDR3, as DNA: TGTGCCATCAGTGAGGGGGGGTTGGGATCCTCACCCCTCCACTTT. This translates into CAISEGGLGSSPLHF.

The chain carries TRBV5-1 and TRBJ1-1; D might be TRBD1 (5 bases). This CDR3 is 17 amino acids long. Germline values: CDR1 SGHRS, CDR2 YFSETQ. Trimming removed 4 bases from V and 1 base from J, with 20 bases in between. For the CDR3, the DNA is TGCGCCAGCAGCGACATTCCGGGACTGGGATCGAACACTGAAGCTTTCTTT. Translated, it gives CASSDIPGLGSNTEAFF.

CDR3 sequence: CTSSPIAGGLRTDTQYF. CDR3 in DNA: TGCACCAGCAGCCCGATTGCCGGAGGCCTACGCACAGATACGCAGTATTTT. The rearrangement joins TRBV1 to TRBJ2-3; the table calls TRBD2, which could not be checked here. TRBV1 has pseudogene status. CDR3 length equals 17 residues.

The chain joins TRBV5-1 to TRBJ2-2; D is unresolved. Between the trimmed V and J ends, which lost 4 bases and 2 bases, there was a span of 12 bases. The CDR3 runs to 15 residues. The germline gives CDR1 SGHRS, CDR2 YFSETQ. This CDR3 reads CASSPGFANTGELFF. DNA for the CDR3: TGCGCCAGCAGCCCTGGCTTCGCAAACACCGGGGAGCTGTTTTTT. Full variable domain (missing parts from reference TRBV5-1 and TRBJ2-2): KAGVTQTPRYLIKTRGQQVTLSCSPISGHRSVSWYQQTPGQGLQFLFEYFSETQRNKGNFPGRFSGRQFSNSRSEMNVSTLELGDSALYLCASSPGFANTGELFFGEGSRLTVL.